There are many counts of the clone carrying this TCR beta chain. Its target is unknown. Two oligonucleotides, mixed equimolar, formed the beta constant-region primer covering TRBC1 and TRBC2. Ligated cDNA was amplified by four rounds of PCR with nested alpha and beta constant-region primers and SP2. TCRdb passed the UMI-ligation and nested PCR reads through MiXCR, listing each CDR3 protein once. This sample has 99,000 or so distinct CDR3 sequences, with about 14% found just once. This record belongs to a study of naive and memory T cell subsets. The study's findings and limits: Over 90% of naive TCR sequences appeared only once, unlike memory subsets. A few larger clonotypes appeared in naive repertoires, especially CD8, possibly memory cells re-expressing CD45RA.

Germline CDR1 LNHDA, CDR2 SQIVND (reference sequence). V lost 3 bases, J lost 5 bases, and 1 base stayed unmatched. This CDR3 region has 14 residues. Material for sequencing was naive CD8+ T cells from blood. V gene TRBV19 combines with J gene TRBJ2-3; 11 bases match TRBD2. This clonotype originated in a human donor in good health. CDR3 nucleotides: TGTGCCAGTAGTATTGGACTAGCGGGAGATACGCAGTATTTT. Its translation is CASSIGLAGDTQYF.